This TCR beta chain was observed in a study of human T cells and chemical hapten exposure. Background on the study: In the roughly 25-week study, patients were dosed weekly with diphenylcyclopropenone on the scalp throughout. Patch tests applied 0.01% DPC to the upper back and were scored after 6 days.

The sample's time point: patch test 2, 6 weeks after DPC sensitization. Documented treatment: therapeutic diphenylcyclopropenone sensitization with weekly scalp DPC. This CDR3 region has 15 residues. The germline V and J ends were trimmed by 3 bases and 5 bases, with 14 bases remaining between them. Germline V gene sequence: CDR1 SNHLY, CDR2 FYNNEI. A few counts support this clonotype. MiXCR, run by TCRdb on the RACE reads, gives a single entry per CDR3 protein. The data hold about 73,000 distinct CDR3 sequences, with 6.5% to 10% observed a single time. The J gene is TRBJ2-1, the V gene TRBV2, with unresolved D. The sequences come from whole blood, collected in connection with sensitization to the hapten diphenylcyclopropenone (DPC). This sequence was found in a woman between 45 and 60 years old with alopecia areata. Some clones in this sample may be carry-over from other donors' samples. The CDR3 DNA reads TGTGCCAGCAGTGAGGCATCGCACTCACACAATGAGCAGTTCTTC. It specifies CASSEASHSHNEQFF.